This T cell receptor beta chain was obtained from a study of response to subunit inactivated influenza vaccine. Study-level results: Authors suggested each seasonal flu vaccination may recruit only limited numbers of new T cells.

A word on this clonotype: Its antigen is as yet unknown.

TCRdb analysed the RT-PCR reads with MiXCR anew, one entry per CDR3 protein. The repertoire holds hundreds of thousands of distinct CDR3 sequences, with roughly 14% as singletons. The TCR was taken from a man in his fifties or sixties who received an inactivated influenza vaccine. Sample: PBMCs from blood, taken approximately 12 days after vaccination.

Here the CDR3 reads CASSSRTFTDTQYF. The CDR3 DNA is TGCGCCAGCAGCTCCCGGACATTCACAGATACGCAGTATTTT. The chain carries TRBV5-1 and TRBJ2-3; tentatively, D is TRBD1 (5 bases). CDR3 size: 14 residues. Germline V gene data show CDR1 as SGHRS and CDR2 as YFSETQ. The ends were cut back, 3 bases at V and 2 bases at J, with 10 bases in the middle.